This T cell receptor (beta chain) came from a study of blood T cell repertoires in COVID-19. About the study: Researchers got acute and convalescent COVID-19 samples from the United States, Italy and Spain. In each case, the material was cDNA or gDNA derived from T cells, B-cell-depleted T cells, or PBMCs.

It was during active infection that Seattle patients were enrolled and then longitudinally followed. This clone was detected once. Assay used: immunoSEQ multiplex PCR; TCRdb lists only in-frame clones, some missing. The table records about 300,000 clones, less than 85% of them present only once. The CDR3 is 13 amino acids. Germline CDR1 is LNHDA and CDR2 is SQIVND (reference sequence). V was cut by 3 bases and J by 5 bases, with 11 bases left in between. The origin of this receptor is a human donor with COVID-19, enrolled during active disease. The donor label of this sample is uncertain. The chain links TRBV19 to TRBJ2-7; D possibly corresponds to TRBD2 (5 bases). Sample: peripheral blood. The CDR3 loop reads CASSIKGANEQYF. The CDR3 bases are TGTGCCAGTAGTATTAAGGGAGCGAACGAGCAGTACTTC.